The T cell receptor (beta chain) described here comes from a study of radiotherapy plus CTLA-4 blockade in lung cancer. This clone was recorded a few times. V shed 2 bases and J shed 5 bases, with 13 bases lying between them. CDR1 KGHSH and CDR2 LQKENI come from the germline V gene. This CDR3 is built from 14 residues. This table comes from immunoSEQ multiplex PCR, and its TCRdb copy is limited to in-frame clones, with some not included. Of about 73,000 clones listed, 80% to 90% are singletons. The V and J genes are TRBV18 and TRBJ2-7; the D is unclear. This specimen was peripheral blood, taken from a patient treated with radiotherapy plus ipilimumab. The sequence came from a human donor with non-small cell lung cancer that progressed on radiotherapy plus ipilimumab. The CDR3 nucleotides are TGTGCCAGCTCACCAACGACCGCGGCCCACGAGCAGTACGTC. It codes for CASSPTTAAHEQYV.